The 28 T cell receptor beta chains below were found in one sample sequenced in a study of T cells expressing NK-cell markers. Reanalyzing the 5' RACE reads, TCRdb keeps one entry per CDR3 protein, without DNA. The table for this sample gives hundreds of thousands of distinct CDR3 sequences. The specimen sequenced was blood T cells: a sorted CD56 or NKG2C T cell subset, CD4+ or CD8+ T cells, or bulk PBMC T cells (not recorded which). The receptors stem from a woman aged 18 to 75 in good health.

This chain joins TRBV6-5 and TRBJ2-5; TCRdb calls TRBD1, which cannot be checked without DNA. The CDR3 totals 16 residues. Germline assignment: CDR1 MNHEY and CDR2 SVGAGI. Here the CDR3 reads CASSYGLGTGQETQYF.

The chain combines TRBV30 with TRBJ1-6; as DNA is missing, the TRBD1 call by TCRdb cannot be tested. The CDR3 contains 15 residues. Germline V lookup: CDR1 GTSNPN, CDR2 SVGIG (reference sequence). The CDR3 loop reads CAWKTGSSYNSPLHF.

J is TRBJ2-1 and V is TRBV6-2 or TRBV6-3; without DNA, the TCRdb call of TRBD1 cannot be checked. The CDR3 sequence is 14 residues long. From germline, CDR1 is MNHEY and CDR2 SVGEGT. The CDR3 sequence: CASHRDRRLNEQFF.

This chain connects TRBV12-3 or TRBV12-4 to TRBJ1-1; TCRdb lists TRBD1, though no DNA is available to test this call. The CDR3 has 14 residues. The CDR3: CASRTGQTNTEAFF.

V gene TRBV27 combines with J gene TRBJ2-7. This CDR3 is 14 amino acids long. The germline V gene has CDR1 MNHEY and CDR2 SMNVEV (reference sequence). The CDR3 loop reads CASRKALRSYEQYF.

The CDR3 sequence: CSAPPGPNQPQHF. V usage is TRBV20-1 and J usage is TRBJ1-5; with no DNA, the TCRdb D assignment of TRBD1 cannot be verified. This CDR3 is built from 13 residues. Germline V CDR1 and CDR2: DFQATT, SNEGSKA (reference sequence).

This CDR3 is CASSLETSGAGQFF. The gene calls are TRBV5-1 and TRBJ2-1. Germline V gene data show CDR1 as SGHRS and CDR2 as YFSETQ. The CDR3 runs 14 residues.

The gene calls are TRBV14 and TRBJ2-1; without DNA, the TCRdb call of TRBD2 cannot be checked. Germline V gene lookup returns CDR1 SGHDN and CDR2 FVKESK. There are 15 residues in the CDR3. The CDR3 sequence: CASSRPGLALNEQFF. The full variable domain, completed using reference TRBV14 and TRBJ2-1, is EAGVTQFPSHSVIEKGQTVTLRCDPISGHDNLYWYRRVMGKEIKFLLHFVKESKQDESGMPNNRFLAERTGGTYSTLKVQPAELEDSGVYFCASSRPGLALNEQFFGPGTRLTVL.

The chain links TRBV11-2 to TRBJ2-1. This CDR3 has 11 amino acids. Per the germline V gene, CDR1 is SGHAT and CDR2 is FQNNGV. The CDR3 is CASSEYNEQFF.

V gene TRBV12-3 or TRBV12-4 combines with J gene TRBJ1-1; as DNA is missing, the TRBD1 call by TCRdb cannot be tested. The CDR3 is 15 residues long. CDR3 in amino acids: CASSLRQGVFTEAFF.

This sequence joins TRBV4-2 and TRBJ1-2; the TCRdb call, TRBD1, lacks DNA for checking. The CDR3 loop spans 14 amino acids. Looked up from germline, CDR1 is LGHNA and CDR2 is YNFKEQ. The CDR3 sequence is CASSTTGTAYGYTF.

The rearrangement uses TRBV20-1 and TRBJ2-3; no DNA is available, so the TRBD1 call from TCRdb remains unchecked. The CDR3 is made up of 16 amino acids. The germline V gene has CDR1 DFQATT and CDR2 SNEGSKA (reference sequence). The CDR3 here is CSARNSWATRADTQYF.

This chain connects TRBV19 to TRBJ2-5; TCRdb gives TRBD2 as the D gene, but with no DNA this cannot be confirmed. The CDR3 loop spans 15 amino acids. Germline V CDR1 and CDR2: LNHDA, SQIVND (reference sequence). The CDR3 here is CASRPSGGPGETQYF.

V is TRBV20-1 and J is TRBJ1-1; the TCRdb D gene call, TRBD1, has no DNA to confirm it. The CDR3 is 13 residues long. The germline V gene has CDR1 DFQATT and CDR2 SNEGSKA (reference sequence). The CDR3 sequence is CSAPSGGRTEAFF.

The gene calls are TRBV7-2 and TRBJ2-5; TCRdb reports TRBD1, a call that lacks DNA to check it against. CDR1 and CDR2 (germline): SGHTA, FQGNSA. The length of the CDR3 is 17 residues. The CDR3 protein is CASSLRTGGAKGETQYF.

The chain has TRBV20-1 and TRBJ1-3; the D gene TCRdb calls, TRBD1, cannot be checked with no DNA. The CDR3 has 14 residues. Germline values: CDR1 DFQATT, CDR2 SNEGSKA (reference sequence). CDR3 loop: CSARDHLFGNTIYF.

The CDR3 loop is CASADHNSYNEQFF. This chain joins TRBV6-2 or TRBV6-3 and TRBJ2-1. This CDR3 has 14 residues. Germline values: CDR1 MNHEY, CDR2 SVGEGT.

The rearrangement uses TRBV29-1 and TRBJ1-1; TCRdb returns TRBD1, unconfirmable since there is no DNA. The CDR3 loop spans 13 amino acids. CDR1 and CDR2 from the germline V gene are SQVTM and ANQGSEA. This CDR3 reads CSVAPLGNTEAFF.

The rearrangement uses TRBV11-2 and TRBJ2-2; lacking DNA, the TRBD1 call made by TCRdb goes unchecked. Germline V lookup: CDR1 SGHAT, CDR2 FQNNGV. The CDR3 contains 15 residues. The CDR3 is CASSPRLGHVGELFF. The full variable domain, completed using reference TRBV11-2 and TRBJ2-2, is EAGVAQSPRYKIIEKRQSVAFWCNPISGHATLYWYQQILGQGPKLLIQFQNNGVVDDSQLPKDRFSAERLKGVDSTLKIQPAKLEDSAVYLCASSPRLGHVGELFFGEGSRLTVL.

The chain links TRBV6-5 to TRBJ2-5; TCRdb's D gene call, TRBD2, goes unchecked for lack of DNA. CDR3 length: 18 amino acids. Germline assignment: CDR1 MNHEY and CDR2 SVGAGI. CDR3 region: CASSYGISSGGPRGTQYF.

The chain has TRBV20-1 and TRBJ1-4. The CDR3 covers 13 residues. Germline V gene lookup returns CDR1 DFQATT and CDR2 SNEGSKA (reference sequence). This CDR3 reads CSAPVGTNEKLFF.

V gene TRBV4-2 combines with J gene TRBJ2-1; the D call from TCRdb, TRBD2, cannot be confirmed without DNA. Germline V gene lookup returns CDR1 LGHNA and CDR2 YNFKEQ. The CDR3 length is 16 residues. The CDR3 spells CASSQAAGPRGDEQFF.

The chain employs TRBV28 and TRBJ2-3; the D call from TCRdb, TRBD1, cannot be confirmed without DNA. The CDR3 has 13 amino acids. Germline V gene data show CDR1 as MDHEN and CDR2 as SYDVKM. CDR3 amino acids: CASSLTKPPYLNF.

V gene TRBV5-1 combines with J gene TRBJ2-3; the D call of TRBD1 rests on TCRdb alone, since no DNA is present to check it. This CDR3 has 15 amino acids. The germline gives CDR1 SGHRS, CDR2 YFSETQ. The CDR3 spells CASSLRGVLTDTQYF. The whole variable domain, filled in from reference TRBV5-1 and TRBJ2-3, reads KAGVTQTPRYLIKTRGQQVTLSCSPISGHRSVSWYQQTPGQGLQFLFEYFSETQRNKGNFPGRFSGRQFSNSRSEMNVSTLELGDSALYLCASSLRGVLTDTQYFGPGTRLTVL.

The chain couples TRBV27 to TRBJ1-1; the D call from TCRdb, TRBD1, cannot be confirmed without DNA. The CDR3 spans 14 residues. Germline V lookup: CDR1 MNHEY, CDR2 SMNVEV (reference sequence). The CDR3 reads CASSLTRQGRDAFF.

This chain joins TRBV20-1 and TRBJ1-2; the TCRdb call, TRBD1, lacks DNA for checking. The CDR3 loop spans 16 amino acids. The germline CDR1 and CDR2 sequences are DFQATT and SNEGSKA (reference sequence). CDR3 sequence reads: CSARTSRGQGAEGYTF.

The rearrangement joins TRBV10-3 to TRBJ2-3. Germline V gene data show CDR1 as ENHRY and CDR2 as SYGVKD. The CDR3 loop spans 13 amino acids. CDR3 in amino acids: CAISPHSTDTQYF.

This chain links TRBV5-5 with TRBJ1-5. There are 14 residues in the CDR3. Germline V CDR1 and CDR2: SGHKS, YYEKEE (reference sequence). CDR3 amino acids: CASSTNTHNQPQHF.